This T cell receptor beta chain was documented in a study of human T cells and chemical hapten exposure (dated by TCRdb to the early 2020s). A note on the overall study: For sensitization, 2% DPC in acetone was applied to a 2 cm by 2 cm area of upper inner arm skin. Blood samples were taken from patients before sensitization (week 0) and then at 2, 6 and about 24 weeks after DPC sensitization. Alopecia areata with under or over 50% scalp involvement, alopecia totalis and alopecia universalis were represented in the patient cohort, which was mostly female. The study tracked peripheral blood TCR repertoire changes in vivo during primary and secondary sensitization to the hapten diphenylcyclopropenone (DPC) in alopecia patients. Patch testing was performed on the upper back with Finn chambers containing 0.01% DPC, and the patch tests were scored after 6 days according to International Contact Dermatitis Research Group standards. Blood for TCR sequencing was provided by twenty-nine alopecia patients at one to four time points (pre-sensitization, 2, 6 and 24 weeks). Weekly therapeutic DPC doses were additionally applied to the scalp of patients throughout the roughly 25-week study period. Libraries were pooled for sequencing, and variation in per-sample TCR yields was attributed mainly to small differences in library volumes within the pool.

Library preparation was by RACE. For sequencing, a NextSeq 500 was employed. Library preparation attached unique molecular identifiers to individual cDNA molecules for quantitative, reproducible TCR counting. Both TCR alpha and TCR beta chains were sequenced from each blood RNA sample. In the paper's pipeline: A median of roughly 98,000 TCRs per sample was observed, with a range of about 20,000 to 750,000. V, J and CDR3 annotation of the TCR reads was performed with the Decombinator software suite. For the PS versus PT1 abundance plots, all samples were subsampled to the same number of TCRs (28,000). TCRs were defined as expanded if absent before sensitization and observed at least eight times at the 2-week time point. TCRdb redid the processing of the public reads, applying fastp at Q25 and MiXCR, and retained in-frame beta chains. Rows with a matching CDR3 protein are joined into one entry that keeps the most common DNA and genes. These V and J calls derive from TCRdb rather than the authors' analysis. The table for this sample lists about 69,000 distinct CDR3 sequences; about 9.4% of them were counted only once. The ten largest make up roughly 6.8% of the sample.

General findings and caveats noted by the study authors: Repeated subsampling changed both the strength of the expansion versus patch-test correlation and the threshold at which that correlation became significant. All patients had alopecia, a presumed autoimmune disease, so their immune response might differ from that of healthy individuals. Patch test score correlated positively with the number of PT1 expanded TCRs, reaching significance at thresholds 8, 16 and 32 but not at 4. Expanded TCRs formed significantly more large CDR3 similarity clusters than pre-sensitization or healthy control sets, consistent with antigen-driven responses. No change with DPC sensitization was found in the number of TCRs above 1 in 1000 frequency, and no evidence of global repertoire structure alterations was found.

Taken with the paper, the label for time point translates to: patch test 2, 6 weeks after DPC sensitization. Taken with the paper, the label for treatment or condition translates to: therapeutic diphenylcyclopropenone sensitization with weekly scalp DPC. At every patch-test visit, the blood draw took place before the patch test was put on. Patients were considered eligible if aged 18 to 70, diagnosed with alopecia and deemed suitable for DPC therapy, and patients were excluded if pregnant. Total RNA was extracted from unfractionated whole blood collected in Tempus Blood RNA tubes. The CDR3 sequence holds 13 residues, the cysteine and phenylalanine included. The only DNA kept is the CDR3, 39 bases in frame from the first base. V and J are truncated by 4 bases and 4 bases respectively, leaving an intervening sequence of 8 bases. CDR1 and CDR2 were assigned from the germline V gene as SGHVS and FNYEAQ.

This clonotype was recorded many times. Its antigen target is currently unknown. Per-base qualities were not stored, and no clone one base away is much larger. This specimen was whole blood, taken in connection with sensitization to the hapten diphenylcyclopropenone (DPC). The sequence was collected from a woman aged 45-65 years with alopecia areata. Some clones in this sample may be carry-over from other donors' samples. The rearranged segments are TRBV7-6 and TRBJ1-5; the D gene cannot be resolved reliably. Here is the DNA: TGTGCCAGCAGCTCTCAAGAGAATCAGCCCCAGCATTTT. The translation is CASSSQENQPQHF.